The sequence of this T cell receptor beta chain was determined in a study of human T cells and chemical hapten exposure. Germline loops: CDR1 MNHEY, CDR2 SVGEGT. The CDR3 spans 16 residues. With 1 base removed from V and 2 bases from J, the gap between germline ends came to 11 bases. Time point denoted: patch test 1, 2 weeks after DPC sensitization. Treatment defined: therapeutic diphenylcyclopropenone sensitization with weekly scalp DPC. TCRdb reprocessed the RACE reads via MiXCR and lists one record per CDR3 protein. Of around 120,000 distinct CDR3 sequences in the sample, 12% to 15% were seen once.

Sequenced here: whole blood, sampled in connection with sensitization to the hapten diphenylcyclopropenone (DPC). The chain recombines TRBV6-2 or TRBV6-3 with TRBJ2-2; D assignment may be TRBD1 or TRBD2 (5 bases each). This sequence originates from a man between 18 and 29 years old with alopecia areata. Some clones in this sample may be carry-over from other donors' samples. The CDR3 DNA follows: TGTGCCAGCAGTTACTTGGGGGACGGAAACACCGGGGAGCTGTTTTTT. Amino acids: CASSYLGDGNTGELFF.